Following are 17 T cell receptor beta chains from one sample sequenced in a study of blood T cell dynamics during melanoma immunotherapy. This table comes from immunoSEQ multiplex PCR, and its TCRdb copy is limited to in-frame clones, with some not included. This table has 15,000 to 20,000 clones, 83% appearing once. As for time point: pre-treatment baseline. The sequencing used blood, collected from a patient treated with checkpoint blockade. The receptors originated from a human donor with melanoma.

J is TRBJ2-5 and V is TRBV5-1; D is unclear. CDR3 length: 14 amino acids. Trimming pared 3 bases from V and 5 bases from J, leaving 14 bases between. Germline lookup yields CDR1 SGHRS and CDR2 YFSETQ. The CDR3 nucleotides read TGCGCCAGCAGCTGGGTTTTAGGGATTGAGACCCAGTACTTC. Translated: CASSWVLGIETQYF.

This sequence joins TRBV13 and TRBJ2-3; 7 bases are a match to TRBD1. J lost 6 bases, V lost 5 bases, and 11 bases had no gene match. Germline lookup yields CDR1 PRHDT and CDR2 FYEKMQ (reference sequence). The CDR3 spans 15 residues. This CDR3 reads CASSPRQGSADTQYF. Written as DNA, the CDR3 is TGTGCCAGCAGCCCACGACAGGGATCCGCTGATACGCAGTATTTT.

The chain combines TRBV11-2 with TRBJ2-7; perhaps TRBD2 as D (6 bases). Looked up from germline, CDR1 is SGHAT and CDR2 is FQNNGV. The CDR3 covers 14 residues. V dropped 1 base and J dropped 5 bases, with 12 bases sitting between them. The CDR3 DNA reads as TGTGCCAGCAGCTTAGTCGGGAGACGCGACGAGCAGTACTTC. This codes for CASSLVGRRDEQYF. The variable domain in full, completed from reference TRBV11-2 and TRBJ2-7, reads EAGVAQSPRYKIIEKRQSVAFWCNPISGHATLYWYQQILGQGPKLLIQFQNNGVVDDSQLPKDRFSAERLKGVDSTLKIQPAKLEDSAVYLCASSLVGRRDEQYFGPGTRLTVT.

This rearrangement joins TRBV6-1 to TRBJ1-5, with D perhaps matching TRBD1 (6 bases). The CDR3 contains 13 residues. V lost 4 bases and J lost 5, with 9 bases in between. Germline CDR1 is MNHNS and CDR2 is SASEGT. CDR3 loop: CASSVGGDQPQHF. For the CDR3, the DNA is TGTGCCAGCAGTGTTGGGGGCGATCAGCCCCAGCATTTT.

The gene calls are TRBV7-3 and TRBJ2-2; a possible D gene is TRBD2 (5 bases). V was trimmed by 5 bases and J by 3 bases, leaving 7 bases between them. Germline V gene data show CDR1 as SGHTA and CDR2 as FQGTGA. This CDR3 region has 13 residues. CDR3 nucleotides: TGTGCCAGCAGCCGGCGGGACACCGGGGAGCTGTTTTTT. Translation gives CASSRRDTGELFF.

The chain uses TRBV18 and TRBJ2-2, with 13 bases aligning to TRBD2. The CDR3 contains 18 residues. With 5 bases clipped from V and 2 bases from J, the junction kept 8 bases outside the gene matches. Germline values: CDR1 KGHSH, CDR2 LQKENI. In DNA form, the CDR3 reads TGTGCCAGCTCAACGGGACTAGCGGGATTATTAAACACCGGGGAGCTGTTTTTT. Its protein is CASSTGLAGLLNTGELFF.

This clone was observed once. The rearrangement joins TRBV7-9 to TRBJ2-5, with D perhaps TRBD1 (6 bases). Trimming pared 4 bases from V and 5 bases from J, leaving 11 bases between. Germline lookup yields CDR1 SEHNR and CDR2 FQNEAQ (reference sequence). The CDR3 is made up of 13 amino acids. The CDR3 DNA sequence: TGTGCCAGCAGCTCCACGCAGGGGGAGACCCAGTACTTC. It encodes CASSSTQGETQYF.

This clone has more than one count but fewer than ten. The chain couples TRBV7-2 to TRBJ2-3; D unresolved. V lost 2 bases and J 2 bases, leaving 5 bases between the germline ends. CDR3 length: 13 amino acids. Germline V gives CDR1 SGHTA, CDR2 FQGNSA. CDR3 region: CASSLPITDTQYF. For the CDR3, the DNA is TGTGCCAGCAGCTTACCCATCACAGATACGCAGTATTTT.

J is TRBJ1-1 and V is TRBV2; perhaps TRBD1 as D (6 bases). V lost 9 bases and J lost 1, with 9 bases in between. CDR1 is SNHLY, CDR2 FYNNEI, per germline. CDR3 length equals 12 residues. This CDR3 reads CASVGQNTEAFF. CDR3 coding DNA: TGTGCCAGTGTGGGACAGAACACTGAAGCTTTCTTT.

This clone was counted between two and nine times. The rearrangement uses TRBV14 and TRBJ2-1, with D possibly matching TRBD2 (6 bases). V lost 1 base and J lost 0, with 13 bases in between. This CDR3 is built from 17 residues. Germline V lookup: CDR1 SGHDN, CDR2 FVKESK. CDR3 sequence (DNA): TGTGCCAGCAGCCAAGTGGGGTTAGCGGTCTCCTACAATGAGCAGTTCTTC. It is translated as CASSQVGLAVSYNEQFF.

The V and J genes are TRBV27 and TRBJ1-5, with a tentative D call TRBD1 (5 bases). The germline gives CDR1 MNHEY, CDR2 SMNVEV (reference sequence). Trimming took 5 bases from V and 6 from J, leaving 11 bases between them. This CDR3 is built from 13 residues. The DNA for the CDR3 is TGTGCCAGCAGTCCTGACAGAGTTCAGCCCCAGCATTTT. Translation: CASSPDRVQPQHF.

V usage is TRBV9 and J usage is TRBJ2-3, with no clear D. Trimming took 3 bases from V and 2 from J, leaving 13 bases between them. CDR1 and CDR2 from the germline V gene are SGDLS and YYNGEE. The CDR3 extends over 15 amino acids. CDR3 region: CASSASGRNTDTQYF. As DNA, the CDR3 is TGTGCCAGCAGCGCCTCCGGACGGAACACAGATACGCAGTATTTT. Full variable domain (remainder filled in from reference TRBV9 and TRBJ2-3): DSGVTQTPKHLITATGQRVTLRCSPRSGDLSVYWYQQSLDQGLQFLIQYYNGEERAKGNILERFSAQQFPDLHSELNLSSLELGDSALYFCASSASGRNTDTQYFGPGTRLTVL.

This clone was seen once. The chain is built from TRBV28 and TRBJ2-5; tentative D call: TRBD2 (5 bases). Gene TRBJ2-7 matches the end of the DNA better, so the J call may be wrong. The CDR3 loop spans 12 amino acids. Germline V gene data show CDR1 as MDHEN and CDR2 as SYDVKM. The DNA of the CDR3 is TGTGCCAGTTATAAACTGGCGGGCGAGCAGTACTTC. Translated, it gives CASYKLAGEQYF.

The V gene is TRBV7-9, the J gene TRBJ1-1; no clear D gene. CDR3 length equals 14 residues. Trimming took off 2 bases at V and 0 bases at J, with 7 bases between the two ends. CDR1 is SEHNR and CDR2 is FQNEAQ in the germline V gene (reference sequence). CDR3 DNA sequence: TGTGCCAGCAGCTTAACAGAAATGAACACTGAAGCTTTCTTT. Encoded protein: CASSLTEMNTEAFF.

The chain joins TRBV20-1 to TRBJ2-1; 8 positions agree with TRBD1. CDR3 length: 11 amino acids. V dropped 6 bases and J dropped 9; count of bases not matched to a gene: 4. CDR1 and CDR2 (germline): DFQATT, SNEGSKA (reference sequence). In nucleotides, the CDR3 is TGCAGTGCCAAGACAGGGGTTGAGCAGTTCTTC. Its translation: CSAKTGVEQFF.

The rearrangement links TRBV7-2 to TRBJ1-1, with 7 nucleotides matching TRBD1. CDR1 is SGHTA and CDR2 is FQGNSA in the germline V gene. The CDR3 is 17 residues long. V was pared by 5 bases and J by 6 bases, with 18 bases of the junction left unmatched. CDR3 sequence reads: CASSGYRGTLKLAEAFF. For the CDR3, the DNA is TGTGCCAGCAGCGGATACAGGGGAACCCTTAAGTTGGCTGAAGCTTTCTTT.

The V gene is TRBV7-8, the J gene TRBJ2-7; D gene uncertain. The CDR3 loop spans 13 amino acids. V gave up 1 base and J gave up 7 bases, with 11 bases separating them. CDR1 SGHVS and CDR2 FQNEAQ come from the germline V gene. The DNA of the CDR3 is TGTGCCAGCAGCTTAGGGCCCCCCCTGGAGCAGTACTTC. This encodes CASSLGPPLEQYF.